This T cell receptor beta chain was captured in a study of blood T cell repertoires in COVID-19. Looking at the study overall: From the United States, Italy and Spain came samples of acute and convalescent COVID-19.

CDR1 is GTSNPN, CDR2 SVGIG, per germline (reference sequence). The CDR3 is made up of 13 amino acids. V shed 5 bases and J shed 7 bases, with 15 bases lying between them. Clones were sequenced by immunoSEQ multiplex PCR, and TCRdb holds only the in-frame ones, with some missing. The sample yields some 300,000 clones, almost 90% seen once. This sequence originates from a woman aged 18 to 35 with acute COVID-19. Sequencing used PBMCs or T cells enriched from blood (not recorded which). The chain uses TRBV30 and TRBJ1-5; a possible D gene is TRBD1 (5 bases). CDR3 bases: TGTGCCTGGGACCGCGGCGGGGGGCAGCCCCAGCATTTT. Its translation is CAWDRGGGQPQHF.